Each of the 23 T cell receptor beta chains below was sequenced from the same sample in a study of lymphopenia after photon versus proton radiotherapy. Repertoires were generated with immunoSEQ multiplex PCR, while TCRdb's copy carries only in-frame clones and drops some. The sample lists 60,000 or so clones, 75% to 90% occurring once. The starting material was peripheral blood, obtained from a patient treated with proton-based radiotherapy. The source of these receptors is a man aged 80 or over with esophageal cancer.

This clone was counted once. The chain has TRBV11-2 and TRBJ1-2, with D unresolved. Trimming stripped 1 base from V and 4 bases from J, with 7 bases between. The CDR3 loop spans 13 amino acids. Germline V lookup: CDR1 SGHAT, CDR2 FQNNGV. The CDR3 coding sequence is TGTGCCAGCAGCTTAGCGCACGCCTATGGCTACACCTTC. Translation: CASSLAHAYGYTF.

The rearrangement links TRBV6-1 to TRBJ2-1; perhaps D is TRBD1 or TRBD2 (5 bases each). CDR1 is MNHNS, CDR2 SASEGT, per germline. The CDR3 length is 16 residues. With 3 bases removed from V and 0 bases from J, the gap between germline ends came to 12 bases. The CDR3 DNA follows: TGTGCCAGCAGTGAGCAATGGGGGATCTCCTACAATGAGCAGTTCTTC. Translated: CASSEQWGISYNEQFF.

V gene TRBV6-1 combines with J gene TRBJ1-2; D unclear. This CDR3 spans 12 amino acids. Germline CDR1 reads MNHNS; CDR2 reads SASEGT. V was cut by 6 bases and J by 4 bases, with 9 bases left in between. CDR3 loop: CASRREPYGYTF. The CDR3 DNA is TGTGCCAGCAGAAGGGAACCCTATGGCTACACCTTC.

This clone occurred once. V is TRBV29-1 and J is TRBJ1-2; TRBD1 aligns across 11 bases. The CDR3 is made up of 15 amino acids. Germline loops: CDR1 SQVTM, CDR2 ANQGSEA. V lost 1 base and J lost 2; bases outside the gene matches: 3. CDR3 bases: TGCAGCGTTGAAGCCGGGACAGGGGGAAACTATGGCTACACCTTC. Its protein product is CSVEAGTGGNYGYTF.

The V gene is TRBV7-9, the J gene TRBJ1-5; 10 nucleotides align to TRBD1. Germline V gene sequence: CDR1 SEHNR, CDR2 FQNEAQ (reference sequence). The V and J ends lost 2 bases and 6 bases, in that order; junction bases with no gene match: 4. The CDR3 spans 15 residues. In DNA form, the CDR3 reads TGTGCCAGCAGCTTAAGTGGGACAGGGGTTCAGCCCCAGCATTTT. Amino acids: CASSLSGTGVQPQHF. The full variable domain, completed using reference TRBV7-9 and TRBJ1-5, is DTGVSQNPRHKITKRGQNVTFRCDPISEHNRLYWYRQTLGQGPEFLTYFQNEAQLEKSRLLSDRFSAERPKGSFSTLEIQRTEQGDSAMYLCASSLSGTGVQPQHFGDGTRLSIL.

The chain couples TRBV9 to TRBJ2-5, with 10 bases that match TRBD2. This CDR3 spans 15 amino acids. The V segment lost 3 bases and the J segment 4 bases; nucleotides outside the gene matches: 6. Germline CDR1 and CDR2: SGDLS and YYNGEE. This CDR3 is CASSERGGPGETQYF. The CDR3 nucleotides read TGTGCCAGCAGCGAGCGGGGGGGCCCTGGAGAGACCCAGTACTTC.

The genes are TRBV11-3 and TRBJ2-7; no firm D call. Trimming took off 5 bases at V and 5 bases at J, with 16 bases between the two ends. The CDR3 has 14 amino acids. Germline V CDR1 and CDR2: SGHNT, YENEEA. The CDR3 reads CASSRLPSAHEQYF. For the CDR3, the DNA is TGTGCCAGCAGCCGACTCCCGTCGGCCCACGAGCAGTACTTC.

The count of this clone is one. The CDR3 is CASSQDSDQPQHF. CDR3 DNA: TGTGCCAGCTCACAAGACAGTGATCAGCCCCAGCATTTT. This rearrangement joins TRBV18 to TRBJ1-5; tentatively, D is TRBD1 (5 bases). There are 13 residues in the CDR3. Trimming shortened V by 4 bases and J by 5 bases, and 9 bases separated the two germline ends. The germline V gene has CDR1 KGHSH and CDR2 LQKENI.

The chain joins TRBV18 to TRBJ1-2; the D is unclear. Per germline, CDR1 KGHSH and CDR2 LQKENI. With 0 bases removed from V and 7 bases from J, the gap between germline ends came to 6 bases. The CDR3 length is 12 residues. The DNA for the CDR3 is TGTGCCAGCTCACCACCCAGCCGTGGCTACACCTTC. Protein sequence: CASSPPSRGYTF.

This clone was found once. The rearrangement uses TRBV7-6 and TRBJ1-4; TRBD1 might be the D (6 bases). The germline CDR1 and CDR2 sequences are SGHVS and FNYEAQ. Deletions cut 3 bases from V and 7 bases from J, with 15 bases between. The CDR3 spans 15 residues. The CDR3 loop reads CASSFAQGLSEKLFF. The CDR3 DNA follows: TGTGCCAGCAGCTTTGCACAGGGTCTTAGTGAAAAACTGTTTTTT. Supplemented by reference TRBV7-6 and TRBJ1-4, the full variable domain reads GAGVSQSPRYKVTKRGQDVALRCDPISGHVSLYWYRQALGQGPEFLTYFNYEAQQDKSGLPNDRFSAERPEGSISTLTIQRTEQRDSAMYRCASSFAQGLSEKLFFGSGTQLSVL.

This clone was seen a single time. The V call is TRBV5-1, the J call TRBJ1-1; D is perhaps TRBD1 (5 bases). Per the germline V gene, CDR1 is SGHRS and CDR2 is YFSETQ. CDR3 length: 13 residues. The ends were cut back, 0 bases at V and 11 bases at J, with 14 bases in the middle. This chain's CDR3 is CASSLDQGLVAFF. CDR3 nucleotide sequence: TGCGCCAGCAGCTTGGATCAGGGTTTGGTCGCTTTCTTT. Full variable domain (missing parts from reference TRBV5-1 and TRBJ1-1): KAGVTQTPRYLIKTRGQQVTLSCSPISGHRSVSWYQQTPGQGLQFLFEYFSETQRNKGNFPGRFSGRQFSNSRSEMNVSTLELGDSALYLCASSLDQGLVAFFGQGTRLTVV.

This rearrangement joins TRBV5-8 to TRBJ2-1; 9 positions agree with TRBD1. Germline values: CDR1 SGHTS, CDR2 YDEGEE. This CDR3 has 16 residues. V was pared by 4 bases and J by 1 base, with 6 bases of the junction left unmatched. CDR3 in amino acids: CASSRRQGVSYNEQFF. CDR3 nucleotide sequence: TGTGCCAGCAGCCGTAGACAGGGGGTATCCTACAATGAGCAGTTCTTC.

The V call is TRBV7-9, the J call TRBJ1-4; the D gene is possibly TRBD1 (6 bases). V lost 1 base, J lost 3 bases, and 6 bases lay in between. Germline V gives CDR1 SEHNR, CDR2 FQNEAQ (reference sequence). This CDR3 is built from 14 residues. This CDR3 reads CASSLGTANEKLFF. CDR3 in DNA: TGTGCCAGCAGCTTAGGGACAGCTAATGAAAAACTGTTTTTT.

The gene calls are TRBV27 and TRBJ2-7, with D uncertain. The length of the CDR3 is 15 residues. Germline V gives CDR1 MNHEY, CDR2 SMNVEV (reference sequence). Trimming cost V 2 bases and J 2 bases, with 13 bases left between them. The CDR3 region is CASSLGGRHPYEQYF. In DNA, the CDR3 is TGTGCCAGCAGTTTAGGTGGTAGACATCCCTACGAGCAGTACTTC.

The J gene is TRBJ1-5, the V gene TRBV15; a possible D gene is TRBD1 (5 bases). The CDR3 sequence is 15 residues long. V lost 1 base, J lost 3 bases, and 10 bases lay in between. Germline CDR1 and CDR2: LNHNV and YYDKDF (reference sequence). The CDR3 DNA reads as TGTGCCACCAGCAGAGGGTTCAGGGCCAATCAGCCCCAGCATTTT. It is translated as CATSRGFRANQPQHF.

V gene TRBV11-2 combines with J gene TRBJ2-6; no reliable D call. The CDR3 is 15 amino acids. The germline V and J ends were trimmed by 4 bases and 1 base, with 8 bases remaining between them. The V gene's germline CDR1 is SGHAT and CDR2 FQNNGV. The CDR3 loop is CASSSFISGANVLTF. CDR3 nucleotide sequence: TGTGCCAGCAGCTCCTTCATTTCTGGGGCCAACGTCCTGACTTTC.

V is TRBV4-2 and J is TRBJ2-3; possibly TRBD1 or TRBD2 for D (5 bases each). V was shortened by 3 bases and J by 0 bases, with 16 bases between the two germline ends. Germline V lookup: CDR1 LGHNA, CDR2 YNFKEQ. This CDR3 region has 17 residues. The DNA for the CDR3 is TGTGCCAGCAGCCAGGGGGTTACATTCGCTAGCACAGATACGCAGTATTTT. The encoded protein is CASSQGVTFASTDTQYF.

As DNA, the CDR3 is TGCGCCAGCAGCCAAGAAGTGGGCAGGGGGCAATACGAGCAGTACTTC. This translates into CASSQEVGRGQYEQYF. The rearrangement links TRBV4-1 to TRBJ2-7; 8 positions match TRBD1. In germline, CDR1 is MGHRA, CDR2 YSYEKL. With 0 bases clipped from V and 4 bases from J, the junction kept 8 bases outside the gene matches. This CDR3 is built from 16 residues.

For the CDR3, the DNA is TGTGCCAGCAGCGTAGAGCCTTCTGGGGCCAACGTCCTGACTTTC. It translates to CASSVEPSGANVLTF. The gene calls are TRBV9 and TRBJ2-6, with D uncertain. CDR3 length equals 15 residues. The germline V gene encodes CDR1 SGDLS and CDR2 YYNGEE. The V end lost 0 bases, the J end lost 1 base, and 5 bases lay between the germline ends.

The J gene is TRBJ2-5, the V gene TRBV18; D is undetermined. V lost 4 bases and J 5 bases, leaving 8 bases between the germline ends. This CDR3 contains 12 residues. The germline V gene has CDR1 KGHSH and CDR2 LQKENI. CDR3 nucleotide sequence: TGTGCCAGCTCACGGGGTGGCGAGACCCAGTACTTC. As protein: CASSRGGETQYF. Looking up the rest from reference TRBV18 and TRBJ2-5 gives the full variable domain: NAGVMQNPRHLVRRRGQEARLRCSPMKGHSHVYWYRQLPEEGLKFMVYLQKENIIDESGMPKERFSAEFPKEGPSILRIQQVVRGDSAAYFCASSRGGETQYFGPGTRLLVL.

The chain links TRBV7-9 to TRBJ2-5; weak D call: TRBD1 (5 bases). This CDR3 contains 14 residues. Germline lookup yields CDR1 SEHNR and CDR2 FQNEAQ (reference sequence). V was pared by 2 bases and J by 3 bases, with 10 bases between. CDR3 protein: CASSLMFREETQYF. DNA for the CDR3: TGTGCCAGCAGCTTAATGTTCAGGGAAGAGACCCAGTACTTC.

This sequence joins TRBV6-5 and TRBJ1-2; 9 positions agree with TRBD1. J was trimmed by 2 bases and V by 2 bases; bases with no gene match: 6. The CDR3 extends over 16 amino acids. The V gene's germline CDR1 is MNHEY and CDR2 SVGAGI. The CDR3 protein is CASSYRKGQGNYGYTF. The CDR3 DNA is TGTGCCAGCAGTTACCGGAAGGGACAGGGAAACTATGGCTACACCTTC.

The J gene is TRBJ1-1, the V gene TRBV19; 8 bases fit TRBD1. This CDR3 comprises 16 residues. Germline lookup yields CDR1 LNHDA and CDR2 SQIVND (reference sequence). J was trimmed by 2 bases and V by 2 bases; bases with no gene match: 7. The CDR3 is CASSITAGGLNTEAFF. CDR3 nucleotides: TGTGCCAGTAGTATAACGGCAGGGGGCCTCAACACTGAAGCTTTCTTT.